This entry lists 7 T cell receptor beta chains sequenced from one sample in a study of naive and memory T cell subsets. General study points: Naive repertoires, especially CD8, held a few larger clonotypes, possibly memory cells re-expressing CD45RA.

Their recognized antigens are unknown. The beta constant-region primer was an equimolar mix of two oligonucleotides covering TRBC1 and TRBC2. Four rounds of PCR amplified the ligated cDNA using nested alpha and beta constant-region primers plus SP2. MiXCR was run by TCRdb on the UMI-ligation and nested PCR reads, yielding one entry per CDR3 protein. Of tens of thousands of distinct CDR3 sequences listed, around 11% are singletons. The sequencing sample was made of naive CD4+ T cells from blood. The receptors here all came from a human donor in good health.

The V call is TRBV27, the J call TRBJ2-1; D is perhaps TRBD1 or TRBD2 (5 bases each). Germline V gives CDR1 MNHEY, CDR2 SMNVEV (reference sequence). The CDR3 is 16 amino acids. Trimming shortened V by 4 bases and J by 0 bases, and 13 bases separated the two germline ends. The CDR3 nucleotides are TGTGCCAGCAGTTACACCGGGGCCAGCTCCTACAATGAGCAGTTCTTC. Amino acids: CASSYTGASSYNEQFF.

V usage is TRBV28 and J usage is TRBJ2-3, with 8 bases lining up with TRBD2. Trimming at V came to 8 bases and at J to 4 bases, leaving 11 bases not matched to a gene. Per the germline V gene, CDR1 is MDHEN and CDR2 is SYDVKM. This CDR3 is built from 15 residues. The CDR3 loop reads CASRTSGAGSDTQYF. CDR3 coding DNA: TGTGCCAGCCGTACTAGCGGAGCAGGATCAGATACGCAGTATTTT.

The chain is built from TRBV12-3 or TRBV12-4 and TRBJ1-1; D not certain. V was pared by 6 bases and J by 1 base, with 12 bases between. CDR3 length: 14 residues. The CDR3 spells CASRPTQRNTEAFF. In nucleotides, the CDR3 is TGTGCCAGCAGGCCAACTCAGAGGAACACTGAAGCTTTCTTT.

The chain recombines TRBV9 with TRBJ2-1, with D possibly being TRBD1 (5 bases). V was clipped by 6 bases and J by 2 bases, with 12 bases between them. Germline CDR1 reads SGDLS; CDR2 reads YYNGEE. This CDR3 has 14 residues. The CDR3 region is CASTPGNPYNEQFF. The CDR3 bases are TGTGCCAGCACCCCAGGGAACCCCTACAATGAGCAGTTCTTC.

This clonotype was detected many times. CDR3 nucleotide sequence: TGTGCCACCAGCGGCCGCCGGGGGGGATTGTACGAGCAGTACTTC. Its translation: CATSGRRGGLYEQYF. The V gene is TRBV15, the J gene TRBJ2-7; 8 nucleotides align to TRBD2. CDR3 size: 15 residues. Germline assignment: CDR1 LNHNV and CDR2 YYDKDF (reference sequence). The V gene end was trimmed by 5 bases and the J gene end by 4 bases; junction bases not matched to a gene: 10.

This clonotype was detected a few times. CDR3 in DNA: TGCAGTGCTAGTCCGGTTAACTATGAGCAGTTCTTC. The encoded protein is CSASPVNYEQFF. This chain links TRBV20-1 with TRBJ2-1; no definite D call. CDR1 and CDR2 from the germline V gene are DFQATT and SNEGSKA (reference sequence). With 3 bases removed from V and 8 bases from J, the gap between germline ends came to 11 bases. This CDR3 contains 12 residues.

This clonotype was observed at least ten times. This chain uses TRBV20-1 with TRBJ1-5; 10 bases map to TRBD1. The trim removed 5 bases at V and 9 bases at J, leaving 4 bases unmatched. The germline CDR1 and CDR2 sequences are DFQATT and SNEGSKA (reference sequence). The length of the CDR3 is 12 residues. CDR3 residues: CSADRGRGPQHF. The CDR3 DNA is TGCAGTGCTGACAGGGGGCGGGGGCCCCAGCATTTT.